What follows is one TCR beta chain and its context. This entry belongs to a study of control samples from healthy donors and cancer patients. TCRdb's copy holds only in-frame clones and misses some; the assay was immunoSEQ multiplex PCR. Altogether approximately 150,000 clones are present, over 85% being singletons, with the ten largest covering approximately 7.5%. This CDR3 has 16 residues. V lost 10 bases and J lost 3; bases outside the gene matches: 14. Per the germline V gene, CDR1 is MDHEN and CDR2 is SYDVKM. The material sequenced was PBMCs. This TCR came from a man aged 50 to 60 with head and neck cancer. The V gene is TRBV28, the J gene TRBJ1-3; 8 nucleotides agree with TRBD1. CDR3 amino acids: CANLFMDRVSGNTIYF. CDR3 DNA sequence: TGTGCCAACCTCTTCATGGACAGGGTAAGTGGAAACACCATATATTTT.